This T cell receptor (beta chain) was captured in a study of cytomegalovirus exposure and HLA in healthy donors. Notes on the study in general: Across donors, most TCRs were seen rarely, yet some public ones were widespread. Later, an analysis showed that TCR beta chains associated with HLA were more clonally expanded than others that were equally common.

The primer mix had 60 Vbeta and 13 Jbeta primers. Method: immunoSEQ multiplex PCR; TCRdb's copy keeps in-frame clones and lacks some. The sample gives roughly 140,000 clones, 80% of which show up once; 6.8% is in the top ten. Germline CDR1 and CDR2: SGHRS and YFSETQ. The CDR3 has 14 residues. Trimming took 4 bases from V and 2 from J, leaving 12 bases between them. Concerning this clone: Its antigen remains unidentified.

V usage is TRBV5-1 and J usage is TRBJ1-2, with D unresolved. Sequenced: PBMCs. The receptor's source is a man in his forties in good health and CMV-seropositive. The CDR3 bases are TGCGCCAGCAGCAGCTCGACGGGGAACTATGGCTACACCTTC. Translating gives CASSSSTGNYGYTF.